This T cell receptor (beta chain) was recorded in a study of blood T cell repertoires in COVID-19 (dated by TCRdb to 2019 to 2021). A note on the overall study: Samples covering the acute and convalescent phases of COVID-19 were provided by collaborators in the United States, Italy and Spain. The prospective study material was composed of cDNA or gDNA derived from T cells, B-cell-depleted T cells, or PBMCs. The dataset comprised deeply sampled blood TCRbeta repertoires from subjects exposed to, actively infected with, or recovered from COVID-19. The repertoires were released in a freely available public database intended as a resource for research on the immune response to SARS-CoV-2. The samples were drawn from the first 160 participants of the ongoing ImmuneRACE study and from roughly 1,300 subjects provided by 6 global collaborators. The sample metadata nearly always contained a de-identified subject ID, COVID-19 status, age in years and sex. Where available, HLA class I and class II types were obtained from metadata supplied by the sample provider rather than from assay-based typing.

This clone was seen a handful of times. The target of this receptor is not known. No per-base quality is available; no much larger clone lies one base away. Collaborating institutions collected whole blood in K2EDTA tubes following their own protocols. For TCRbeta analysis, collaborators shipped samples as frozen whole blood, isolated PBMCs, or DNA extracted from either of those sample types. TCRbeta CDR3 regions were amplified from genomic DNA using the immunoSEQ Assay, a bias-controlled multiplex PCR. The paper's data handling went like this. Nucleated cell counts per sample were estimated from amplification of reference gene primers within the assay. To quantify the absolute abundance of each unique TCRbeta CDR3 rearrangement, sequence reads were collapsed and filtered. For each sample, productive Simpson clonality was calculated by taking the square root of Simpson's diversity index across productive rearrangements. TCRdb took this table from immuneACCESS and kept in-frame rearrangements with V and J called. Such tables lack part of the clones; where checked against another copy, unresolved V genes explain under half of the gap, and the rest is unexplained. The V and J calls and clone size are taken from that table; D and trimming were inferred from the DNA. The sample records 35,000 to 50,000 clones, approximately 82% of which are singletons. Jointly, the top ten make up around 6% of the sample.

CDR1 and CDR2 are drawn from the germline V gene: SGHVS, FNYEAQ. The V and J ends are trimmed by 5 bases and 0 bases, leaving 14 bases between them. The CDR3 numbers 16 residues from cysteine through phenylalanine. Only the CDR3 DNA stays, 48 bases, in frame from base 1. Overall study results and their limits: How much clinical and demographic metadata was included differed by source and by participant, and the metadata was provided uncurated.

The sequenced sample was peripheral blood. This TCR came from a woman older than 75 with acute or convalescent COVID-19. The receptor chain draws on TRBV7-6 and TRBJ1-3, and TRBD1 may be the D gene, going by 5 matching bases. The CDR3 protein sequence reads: CASSLQAPVSGNTIYF. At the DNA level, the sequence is TGTGCCAGCAGCCTACAGGCCCCCGTCTCTGGAAACACCATATATTTT. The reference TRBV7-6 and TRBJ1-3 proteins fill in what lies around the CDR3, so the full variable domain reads GAGVSQSPRYKVTKRGQDVALRCDPISGHVSLYWYRQALGQGPEFLTYFNYEAQQDKSGLPNDRFSAERPEGSISTLTIQRTEQRDSAMYRCASSLQAPVSGNTIYFGEGSWLTVV.